These T cell receptor beta chains were read from a single sample in a study of cytomegalovirus exposure and HLA in healthy donors. Measured with immunoSEQ multiplex PCR; TCRdb has only the in-frame clones, and not every one. The sample has 140,000 or so clones, roughly three fifths seen once. The sample taken for sequencing was PBMCs. Source of these receptors: a woman aged 60-70 years in good health and CMV-seronegative. The CDR3 runs from the conserved cysteine through the conserved F or W. The D gene is left open where the match is weak. Clone size is shown for a subset of rows, as once, few, many or a class of expanded clone.

cdr3_aa | cdr3_nt | j_call | v_call | d_call | clone_size
CSVTPGLAVRGEQFF | TGCAGCGTTACCCCGGGACTAGCGGTAAGGGGTGAGCAGTTCTTC | TRBJ2-1 | TRBV29-1 | TRBD2 | few
CASSQTAGGSTDTQYF | TGCGCCAGCAGCCAAACGGCGGGGGGCAGCACAGATACGCAGTATTTT | TRBJ2-3 | TRBV4-3 | TRBD2 | .
CASPHWTGRLRDTQYF | TGTGCCAGCCCACATTGGACAGGGAGGTTGAGAGATACGCAGTATTTT | TRBJ2-3 | TRBV28 | TRBD1 | .
CASSIGPPTGVSGYTF | TGTGCCAGTAGTATAGGCCCCCCGACAGGAGTAAGCGGCTACACCTTC | TRBJ1-2 | TRBV19 | . | few
CASSKTPLLSVYTDTQYF | TGTGCCAGCAGCAAGACCCCGCTTCTGAGCGTGTACACAGATACGCAGTATTTT | TRBJ2-3 | TRBV21-1 | . | few
CASSQAVGGAGPQYF | TGCGCCAGCAGCCAAGCCGTAGGGGGTGCGGGTCCGCAGTATTTT | TRBJ2-3 | TRBV4-3 | . | few
CASSLVISYGYTF | TGTGCCAGCAGCTTAGTTATCAGCTATGGCTACACCTTC | TRBJ1-2 | TRBV7-2 | . | .
CASSLGLAGAYEQYF | TGCGCCAGCAGCCTCGGACTAGCGGGGGCCTACGAGCAGTACTTC | TRBJ2-7 | TRBV5-1 | TRBD2 | .
CASSAGTGLNSPLHF | TGTGCCAGTAGCGCCGGGACAGGGCTAAATTCACCCCTCCACTTT | TRBJ1-6 | TRBV19 | TRBD1 | .
CASSPLQASYEQYF | TGTGCCAGCTCACCACTACAGGCGTCCTACGAGCAGTACTTC | TRBJ2-7 | TRBV18 | . | once
CSVEPWASGSRGDTQYF | TGCAGCGTTGAACCATGGGCTAGCGGGAGTCGGGGAGATACGCAGTATTTT | TRBJ2-3 | TRBV29-1 | TRBD2 | .
CASRRGRNTEAFF | TGTGCCAGTAGGAGGGGGAGGAACACTGAAGCTTTCTTT | TRBJ1-1 | TRBV19 | . | .
CASSLSQAHTEAFF | TGTGCCAGCAGCTTATCCCAGGCTCACACTGAAGCTTTCTTT | TRBJ1-1 | TRBV7-2 | . | .
CASSQSLRGGARYYGYTF | TGCGCCAGCAGCCAATCCCTTCGAGGGGGGGCGCGGTACTATGGCTACACCTTC | TRBJ1-2 | TRBV4-3 | . | few
CASSLIAGGSYNEQFF | TGTGCCAGCAGCTTGATAGCGGGGGGTTCCTACAATGAGCAGTTCTTC | TRBJ2-1 | TRBV9 | TRBD2 | .
CASSGSHRGTEAFF | TGTGCCAGCAGTGGATCCCACCGAGGCACTGAAGCTTTCTTT | TRBJ1-1 | TRBV2 | . | .
CASSAQGAGTEAFF | TGTGCCAGCAGCGCCCAGGGGGCAGGGACTGAAGCTTTCTTT | TRBJ1-1 | TRBV7-2 | TRBD1 | .
CASSVQGEVPGELFF | TGTGCCAGCAGTGTCCAAGGGGAGGTCCCCGGGGAGCTGTTTTTT | TRBJ2-2 | TRBV6-1 | . | once
CASSADRSATNEKLFF | TGTGCCAGCAGTGCAGACAGGAGCGCAACTAATGAAAAACTGTTTTTT | TRBJ1-4 | TRBV2 | . | many
CASSWGGRRNTEAFF | TGTGCCAGCAGTTGGGGGGGGCGCCGGAACACTGAAGCTTTCTTT | TRBJ1-1 | TRBV28 | . | .
CASSSLGGGYGYTF | TGCGCCAGCAGCTCCTTGGGGGGGGGCTATGGCTACACCTTC | TRBJ1-2 | TRBV5-1 | . | .
CASSPRRPNTGELFF | TGTGCCAGCAGTCCCAGGCGTCCGAACACCGGGGAGCTGTTTTTT | TRBJ2-2 | TRBV6-5 | . | .
CASGRGRDAQYF | TGTGCCTCCGGGAGGGGAAGAGATGCGCAGTATTTT | TRBJ2-3 | TRBV2 | TRBD2 | .
CAISERSDSYGYTF | TGTGCCATCAGTGAGAGGTCAGACAGTTATGGCTACACCTTC | TRBJ1-2 | TRBV10-3 | . | .
CASAQETNTEAFF | TGCGCCAGCGCACAGGAAACGAACACTGAAGCTTTCTTT | TRBJ1-1 | TRBV5-1 | . | .
CASSPAGRRNQPQHF | TGTGCCAGCAGCCCGGCAGGGAGGCGCAATCAGCCCCAGCATTTT | TRBJ1-5 | TRBV5-6 | . | .
CASSPPNREFGNQPQHF | TGTGCCAGCTCACCACCGAACAGGGAGTTTGGCAATCAGCCCCAGCATTTT | TRBJ1-5 | TRBV18 | . | .
CASGLVLFGRGLENTEAFF | TGTGCTAGTGGTTTGGTCCTGTTCGGGCGGGGCCTAGAGAACACTGAAGCTTTCTTT | TRBJ1-1 | TRBV12-5 | . | few
CASSPPGHFSGETQYF | TGTGCCAGCTCACCACCGGGACACTTCTCGGGAGAGACCCAGTACTTC | TRBJ2-5 | TRBV18 | . | .
CASSQLAGADTQYF | TGCGCCAGCAGCCAGCTAGCGGGGGCAGATACGCAGTATTTT | TRBJ2-3 | TRBV5-1 | TRBD2 | once
CASSRGQGRQPQHF | TGTGCCAGCAGCCGCGGACAGGGAAGGCAGCCCCAGCATTTT | TRBJ1-5 | TRBV7-9 | TRBD1 | few
CASSGAGGIGELFF | TGTGCCAGCAGTGGGGCGGGGGGTATCGGGGAGCTGTTTTTT | TRBJ2-2 | TRBV2 | TRBD2 | few
CASSSGKGSYNEQFF | TGTGCCAGTAGCAGCGGGAAAGGGTCCTACAATGAGCAGTTCTTC | TRBJ2-1 | TRBV19 | TRBD2 | few